This T cell receptor beta chain was recovered during a study of control samples from healthy donors and cancer patients (TCRdb year 2020). Library preparation employed the immunoSEQ multiplex PCR assay. The table comes from immuneACCESS by way of TCRdb, which keeps in-frame sequences with V and J called. Part of the clones is missing from these tables; in studies checked, under half for an unresolved V gene and the rest for unknown reasons. Across this sample there are around 190,000 clones, with more than 80% seen only once. The biggest ten clones account for around 1.4% of the sample. Details on this clone: Its antigen remains unidentified. One base away there is no much larger clone; base qualities are not given.

The germline V gene provides CDR1 SGHDT and CDR2 YYEEEE. The CDR3, cysteine through phenylalanine, is 14 amino acids long. The kept DNA is CDR3 alone, 42 bases in frame from the first base. Between the V and J ends, shortened by 0 bases and 5 bases respectively, the junction contains 11 bases. This chain joins TRBV5-6 to TRBJ1-2; the D gene identity is not certain. The origin of this receptor is a man under 40 in good health. The sample comprised blood. The DNA is as follows: TGTGCCAGCAGCTTGGGCCCCGGAGGTTATGGCTACACCTTC. Its translation reads: CASSLGPGGYGYTF.